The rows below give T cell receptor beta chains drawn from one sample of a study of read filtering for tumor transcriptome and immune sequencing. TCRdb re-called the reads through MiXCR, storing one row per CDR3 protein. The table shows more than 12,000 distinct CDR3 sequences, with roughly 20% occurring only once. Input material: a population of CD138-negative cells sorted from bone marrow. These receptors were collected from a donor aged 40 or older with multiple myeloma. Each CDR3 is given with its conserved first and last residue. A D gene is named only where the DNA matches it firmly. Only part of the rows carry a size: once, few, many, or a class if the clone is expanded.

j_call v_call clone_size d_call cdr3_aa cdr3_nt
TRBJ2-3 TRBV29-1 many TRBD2 CSVETSGLGDTQYF TGCAGCGTTGAGACTAGCGGGCTCGGTGATACGCAGTATTTT
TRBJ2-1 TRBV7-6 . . CASRLGSGPGSHEQFF TGTGCCAGCAGACTCGGGTCGGGACCGGGTTCCCATGAGCAGTTCTTC
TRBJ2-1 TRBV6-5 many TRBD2 CASLPAGGANEQFF TGTGCCAGCCTCCCAGCGGGGGGTGCCAATGAGCAGTTCTTC
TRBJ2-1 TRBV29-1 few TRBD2 CSVAGTSEYNEQFF TGCAGCGTAGCCGGGACTAGCGAATACAATGAGCAGTTCTTC
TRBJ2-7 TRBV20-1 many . CSARDEFYEQYF TGCAGTGCTAGAGACGAGTTCTACGAGCAGTACTTC
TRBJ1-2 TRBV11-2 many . CASSPEQTTSYGYTF TGTGCCAGCAGCCCCGAGCAGACCACCTCTTATGGCTACACCTTC
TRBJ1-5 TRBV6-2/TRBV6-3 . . CASRPTGSWQPQHF TGTGCCAGCAGGCCAACAGGGAGTTGGCAGCCCCAGCATTTT
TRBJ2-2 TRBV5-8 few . CASSPLRFTGELFF TGTGCCAGCAGCCCTTTACGGTTTACCGGGGAGCTGTTTTTT
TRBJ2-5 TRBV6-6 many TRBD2 CASSVSSGPGETQYF TGTGCCAGCAGTGTATCTAGCGGCCCGGGAGAGACCCAGTACTTC
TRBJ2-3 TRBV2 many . CASSETYRTDTQYF TGTGCCAGCAGTGAAACCTACCGGACAGATACGCAGTATTTT
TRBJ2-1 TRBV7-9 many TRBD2 CASSRGAGGVYSGRRSYNEQFF TGTGCCAGCAGCCGTGGGGCGGGAGGGGTGTATAGCGGGAGACGCTCCTACAATGAGCAGTTCTTC